There are a few counts of the clone carrying this T cell receptor beta chain. Its target is not known. Individual cDNA molecules were tagged with unique molecular identifiers. TCRdb itself ran the 5' RACE reads through MiXCR, one entry per CDR3 protein. This repertoire shows under 100,000 distinct CDR3 sequences, about 13% found once; its top ten account for 1.2% to 1.5%. The entry originates in a study of early T cells in non-severe SARS-CoV-2 infection. Study as a whole: Sequencing targeted bulk RNA from unsorted whole blood, leaving chains unpaired.

General observations from the study: Private and CD4 specificities were missed by VDJdb matching, skewed to anti-spike CD8.

Germline CDR1 reads MNHNY; CDR2 reads SVGAGI (reference sequence). The V end lost 2 bases, the J end lost 4 bases, and 18 bases lay between the germline ends. The CDR3 spans 17 residues. Sequences were obtained from whole blood. This chain uses TRBV6-6 with TRBJ1-5; D is perhaps TRBD1 (5 bases). The TCR sequence derives from an adult who was a healthcare worker with PCR-confirmed SARS-CoV-2 infection or an uninfected control (not recorded which). CDR3 DNA: TGTGCCAGCAGTTACAAACAAATGTCGGGGGAAAATCAGCCCCAGCATTTT. This sequence encodes CASSYKQMSGENQPQHF.